The 14 T cell receptor beta chains below were found in one sample sequenced in a study of blood T cell repertoires in COVID-19. Clones were sequenced by immunoSEQ multiplex PCR, and TCRdb holds only the in-frame ones, with some missing. Found here are around 110,000 clones, 70% to 85% of them singletons; the top ten hold 7% to 9.5%. Sequenced: peripheral blood. These receptors came from a man aged 65 to 79 with active or convalescent COVID-19.

The V call is TRBV2, the J call TRBJ2-2; D may be TRBD2 (5 bases). The CDR3 is 15 residues long. Germline loops: CDR1 SNHLY, CDR2 FYNNEI. The V and J ends lost 6 bases and 0 bases respectively, with 11 bases between them. The DNA of the CDR3 is TGTGCCAGCAGGGCTTTCGGGGCGAACACCGGGGAGCTGTTTTTT. Amino acid sequence: CASRAFGANTGELFF.

The chain recombines TRBV19 with TRBJ2-3; 9 bases match TRBD2. The CDR3 spans 15 residues. Germline CDR1 and CDR2: LNHDA and SQIVND (reference sequence). V dropped 4 bases and J dropped 5; count of bases not matched to a gene: 7. The CDR3 DNA follows: TGTGCCAGTAGTACGTCTAGCGGGACTGGAGATACGCAGTATTTT. Its protein product is CASSTSSGTGDTQYF. Variable domain in full (rest from reference TRBV19 and TRBJ2-3): DGGITQSPKYLFRKEGQNVTLSCEQNLNHDAMYWYRQDPGQGLRLIYYSQIVNDFQKGDIAEGYSVSREKKESFPLTVTSAQKNPTAFYLCASSTSSGTGDTQYFGPGTRLTVL.

This chain joins TRBV7-2 and TRBJ1-1; the match to TRBD1 covers 8 bases. The CDR3 sequence is 16 residues long. Germline V gene data show CDR1 as SGHTA and CDR2 as FQGNSA. V was clipped by 5 bases and J by 1 base; unmatched bases: 9. The CDR3 DNA reads as TGTGCCAGCAGCCCCCGTACAGGGGGAAGGAACACTGAAGCTTTCTTT. Translated: CASSPRTGGRNTEAFF.

The rearrangement joins TRBV27 to TRBJ1-1, with D tentatively TRBD1 (5 bases). Trimming left V 5 bases short and J 0 bases short, with 13 bases between. CDR1 is MNHEY, CDR2 SMNVEV, per germline (reference sequence). This CDR3 is built from 15 residues. CDR3 sequence: CASSHPTDLNTEAFF. DNA for the CDR3: TGTGCCAGCAGTCATCCGACAGATTTGAACACTGAAGCTTTCTTT.

The chain couples TRBV23-1 to TRBJ2-2; a weak D match, TRBD1 (7 bases). TRBV23-1 is an open reading frame whose function is uncertain. The length of the CDR3 is 17 residues. Between the trimmed V and J ends, which lost 3 bases and 8 bases, there was a span of 22 bases. The CDR3 is CASSHPTGPRAGGELFF. CDR3 coding DNA: TGCGCCAGCAGTCACCCGACAGGGCCACGCGCGGGGGGGGAGCTGTTTTTT.

CDR3 DNA: TGTGCCAGTAGTCCCGGGGGGGCTTCTGGAAACACCATATATTTT. Its protein product is CASSPGGASGNTIYF. This chain uses TRBV19 with TRBJ1-3; perhaps TRBD1 as D (6 bases). Germline V gene sequence: CDR1 LNHDA, CDR2 SQIVND (reference sequence). Deletions cut 5 bases from V and 1 base from J, with 12 bases between. The CDR3 has 15 residues.

The chain links TRBV2 to TRBJ2-3; 8 nucleotides align to TRBD1. The CDR3 covers 14 residues. Germline trimming cut 5 bases from V and 1 base from J; bases unmatched to any gene: 2. Germline V CDR1 and CDR2: SNHLY, FYNNEI. The CDR3 sequence is CASSSGQGTDTQYF. DNA for the CDR3: TGTGCCAGCAGTTCGGGACAGGGCACAGATACGCAGTATTTT.

Note on this clone: The sample holds other DNA sequences that translate to the same CDR3. The V call is TRBV6-2 or TRBV6-3, the J call TRBJ1-3, with D perhaps TRBD1 (6 bases). Between the trimmed V and J ends, which lost 5 bases and 0 bases, there was a span of 11 bases. CDR3 length: 15 amino acids. Germline-derived CDR1 and CDR2 are MNHEY and SVGEGT. The DNA of the CDR3 is TGTGCCAGCAGTCCGACAGGAACCTCTGGAAACACCATATATTTT. Encoded protein: CASSPTGTSGNTIYF.

The J gene is TRBJ1-2, the V gene TRBV6-1, with 7 bases fitting TRBD1. The junction had 4 bases not matched to a gene; V was cut back by 6 bases and J by 6 bases. This CDR3 region has 12 residues. Germline V gene lookup returns CDR1 MNHNS and CDR2 SASEGT. This chain's CDR3 is CASSNTGDGYTF. The CDR3 nucleotides are TGTGCCAGCAGCAACACAGGGGATGGCTACACCTTC.

The V call is TRBV5-1, the J call TRBJ2-1; 7 bases line up with TRBD2. The CDR3 runs to 15 residues. Germline V gene sequence: CDR1 SGHRS, CDR2 YFSETQ. J was trimmed by 9 bases and V by 4 bases; bases with no gene match: 13. The CDR3 sequence: CASSRGEGLGGEQFF. The CDR3 DNA reads as TGCGCCAGCAGCCGAGGGGAGGGCCTTGGGGGTGAGCAGTTCTTC. Variable domain in full (rest from reference TRBV5-1 and TRBJ2-1): KAGVTQTPRYLIKTRGQQVTLSCSPISGHRSVSWYQQTPGQGLQFLFEYFSETQRNKGNFPGRFSGRQFSNSRSEMNVSTLELGDSALYLCASSRGEGLGGEQFFGPGTRLTVL.

This clone occurred a few times. The chain has TRBV29-1 and TRBJ2-2; 7 bases are shared with TRBD1. Trimming took 7 bases from V and 0 from J; bases not matched to a gene: 5. The CDR3 runs 14 residues. In germline, CDR1 is SQVTM, CDR2 ANQGSEA. CDR3 DNA: TGCAGCGCCGGGACAGCCGCGAACACCGGGGAGCTGTTTTTT. Protein sequence: CSAGTAANTGELFF.

The sample holds one count of this clone. The gene calls are TRBV7-2 and TRBJ2-2, with TRBD2 matching 9 bases. The CDR3 contains 16 residues. Trimming took 8 bases from V and 6 from J; bases not matched to a gene: 13. The germline gives CDR1 SGHTA, CDR2 FQGNSA. CDR3 sequence (DNA): TGTGCCAGCTCAACCCAAAGCGGGGGGCGGGCCGGGGAGCTGTTTTTT. This gives the protein CASSTQSGGRAGELFF.

V and J are TRBV28 and TRBJ2-4; weak D call: TRBD1 (6 bases). Germline V gene data show CDR1 as MDHEN and CDR2 as SYDVKM. The CDR3 spans 14 residues. V lost 6 bases and J lost 3, with 12 bases in between. The CDR3 DNA reads as TGTGCCAGCAGCTCAGGGGTCAGCAAAAACATTCAGTACTTC. This codes for CASSSGVSKNIQYF.

This clone has just one count. This rearrangement joins TRBV9 to TRBJ2-3, with 7 positions matching TRBD1. The CDR3 contains 15 residues. With V trimmed by 0 bases and J by 3 bases, 4 bases remained unmatched. Germline loops: CDR1 SGDLS, CDR2 YYNGEE. The CDR3 nucleotides are TGTGCCAGCAGCGTAGCTGTGGGACAGACAGATACGCAGTATTTT. This gives the protein CASSVAVGQTDTQYF. Full variable domain (remainder filled in from reference TRBV9 and TRBJ2-3): DSGVTQTPKHLITATGQRVTLRCSPRSGDLSVYWYQQSLDQGLQFLIQYYNGEERAKGNILERFSAQQFPDLHSELNLSSLELGDSALYFCASSVAVGQTDTQYFGPGTRLTVL.